The 32 T cell receptor beta chains reported below all come from one sample, sequenced in a study of blood T cell repertoires in COVID-19. Profiled with immunoSEQ multiplex PCR; TCRdb holds only in-frame clones, not every one. This sample has 200,000 to 300,000 clones, with 86% found just once. What was sequenced was peripheral blood. These receptors were collected from a man in his forties who had recovered from COVID-19.

The rearrangement links TRBV2 to TRBJ2-1; TRBD2 matches 7 bases. The CDR3 is made up of 13 amino acids. V lost 4 bases and J lost 7; bases outside the gene matches: 4. The germline gives CDR1 SNHLY, CDR2 FYNNEI. The CDR3 nucleotides are TGTGCCAGCAGTGGGTATAGCGGGAATGAGCAGTTCTTC. This gives the protein CASSGYSGNEQFF. The full variable domain, rest sourced from reference TRBV2 and TRBJ2-1, is EPEVTQTPSHQVTQMGQEVILRCVPISNHLYFYWYRQILGQKVEFLVSFYNNEISEKSEIFDDQFSVERPDGSNFTLKIRSTKLEDSAMYFCASSGYSGNEQFFGPGTRLTVL.

The rearrangement joins TRBV27 to TRBJ2-7; 9 positions match TRBD1. Trimming cost V 4 bases and J 0 bases; bases outside gene matches: 10. The CDR3 is 17 amino acids. Germline V lookup: CDR1 MNHEY, CDR2 SMNVEV (reference sequence). In DNA, the CDR3 is TGTGCCAGCAGTTCTGTGGCCGGACAGGGGCGCTCCTACGAGCAGTACTTC. This gives the protein CASSSVAGQGRSYEQYF.

This clone was recorded once. The gene calls are TRBV27 and TRBJ2-7; TRBD2 matches 9 bases. There are 14 residues in the CDR3. Losses at the gene ends were 2 bases for V and 2 bases for J; bases not matched to a gene: 1. Germline-derived CDR1 and CDR2 are MNHEY and SMNVEV (reference sequence). This CDR3 reads CASSLTSGPYEQYF. DNA of the CDR3: TGTGCCAGCAGTTTAACTAGCGGGCCCTACGAGCAGTACTTC.

This clone was picked up a small number of times. The chain is built from TRBV5-1 and TRBJ2-7, with 9 bases identical to TRBD2. There are 15 residues in the CDR3. The V gene end was trimmed by 0 bases and the J gene end by 1 base; junction bases not matched to a gene: 2. The germline CDR1 and CDR2 sequences are SGHRS and YFSETQ. As DNA, the CDR3 is TGCGCCAGCAGCTTGGGCGGGGGGGATTCCTACGAGCAGTACTTC. It translates to CASSLGGGDSYEQYF.

This clone came up a few times. V gene TRBV13 combines with J gene TRBJ1-1, with 10 nucleotides matching TRBD1. The germline gives CDR1 PRHDT, CDR2 FYEKMQ (reference sequence). The CDR3 runs to 15 residues. J was trimmed by 5 bases and V by 4 bases; bases with no gene match: 7. The CDR3 DNA reads TGTGCCAGCAGCTCCCGGGACAGGGGTAGGACTGAAGCTTTCTTT. It encodes CASSSRDRGRTEAFF.

V gene TRBV4-1 combines with J gene TRBJ1-2; D unresolved. CDR3 length: 15 amino acids. V was cut by 1 base and J by 8 bases, with 17 bases left in between. The germline gives CDR1 MGHRA, CDR2 YSYEKL. CDR3 in DNA: TGCGCCAGCAGCCAAGTTCTGGGAGCCTCGGAAGGCTACACCTTC. It translates to CASSQVLGASEGYTF.

V gene TRBV27 combines with J gene TRBJ2-2; TRBD2 matches 7 bases. Germline V gene sequence: CDR1 MNHEY, CDR2 SMNVEV (reference sequence). The CDR3 has 16 amino acids. The ends lost 4 bases at V and 2 bases at J; junction bases unmatched: 7. CDR3 sequence (DNA): TGTGCCAGCAGTTCACGGGGAGGGGTTAACACCGGGGAGCTGTTTTTT. Protein sequence: CASSSRGGVNTGELFF.

The chain combines TRBV6-1 with TRBJ2-3; 8 bases agree with TRBD2. This CDR3 contains 15 residues. CDR1 is MNHNS, CDR2 SASEGT, per germline. The V and J ends lost 3 bases and 1 base, in that order; junction bases with no gene match: 3. In DNA, the CDR3 is TGTGCCAGCAGTGACGGAGCGGGGGGCACAGATACGCAGTATTTT. Translated, it gives CASSDGAGGTDTQYF.

As DNA, the CDR3 is TGTGCCAGCAGCAAGCAGGGCTTCGGCACCGGGGAGCTGTTTTTT. As protein: CASSKQGFGTGELFF. The chain employs TRBV6-4 and TRBJ2-2, with D possibly TRBD1 on 5 matching bases. The V and J ends lost 6 bases and 4 bases respectively, with 15 bases between them. The CDR3 extends over 15 amino acids. In germline, CDR1 is MRHNA, CDR2 SNTAGT.

This clone turned up a few times. The chain joins TRBV19 to TRBJ1-5; D is ambiguous. The CDR3 consists of 13 residues. Germline V CDR1 and CDR2: LNHDA, SQIVND (reference sequence). The V and J ends lost 3 bases and 0 bases respectively, with 3 bases between them. The CDR3 DNA reads as TGTGCCAGTAGTATCTCTAGCAATCAGCCCCAGCATTTT. This encodes CASSISSNQPQHF.

V and J are TRBV7-8 and TRBJ2-2, with 8 bases matching TRBD1. The CDR3 covers 17 residues. V lost 2 bases, J lost 5 bases, and 10 bases stayed unmatched. Looked up from germline, CDR1 is SGHVS and CDR2 is FQNEAQ. The CDR3 sequence is CASSLSRGQVVTGELFF. The CDR3 DNA reads TGTGCCAGCAGCTTATCTAGGGGACAGGTGGTAACCGGGGAGCTGTTTTTT.

The CDR3 loop reads CASSRSGSTNEQFF. CDR3 nucleotides: TGTGCCAGCAGCCGCAGCGGGTCCACAAATGAGCAGTTCTTC. The chain links TRBV11-2 to TRBJ2-1; D might be TRBD2 (6 bases). This CDR3 comprises 14 residues. Germline CDR1 is SGHAT and CDR2 is FQNNGV. Deletions cut 5 bases from V and 7 bases from J, with 15 bases between.

The chain joins TRBV29-1 to TRBJ2-1; 8 bases align to TRBD2. The germline V gene has CDR1 SQVTM and CDR2 ANQGSEA. Germline trimming cut 3 bases from V and 8 bases from J; bases unmatched to any gene: 15. The CDR3 spans 16 residues. The CDR3 spells CSVEGRGSGRSYEQFF. The CDR3 DNA reads TGCAGCGTTGAGGGCAGGGGCAGCGGGAGATCCTATGAGCAGTTCTTC.

This rearrangement joins TRBV7-2 to TRBJ2-3, with TRBD2 as a possible D gene (5 bases). Germline CDR1 reads SGHTA; CDR2 reads FQGNSA. The CDR3 length is 17 residues. The V and J ends lost 7 bases and 0 bases respectively, with 20 bases between them. In nucleotides, the CDR3 is TGTGCCAGCAAAATCGCCTCTTCGCGGGCGAGCACAGATACGCAGTATTTT. Translating gives CASKIASSRASTDTQYF.

In DNA, the CDR3 is TGTGCCAGCAGTTTATCTCTCCGAGGAGGGAGGGTTTACGAGCAGTACTTC. Translating gives CASSLSLRGGRVYEQYF. The chain links TRBV27 to TRBJ2-7; 7 bases map to TRBD2. Per germline, CDR1 MNHEY and CDR2 SMNVEV (reference sequence). V lost 0 bases, J lost 4 bases, and 12 bases stayed unmatched. CDR3 length equals 17 residues.

The chain links TRBV5-4 to TRBJ1-3; D possibly corresponds to TRBD1 (6 bases). V was cut by 1 base and J by 0 bases, with 20 bases left in between. CDR1 is SGHNT and CDR2 is YYREEE in the germline V gene (reference sequence). This CDR3 has 19 amino acids. The CDR3 spells CASSLLGRGRGPSGNTIYF. The CDR3 nucleotides read TGTGCCAGCAGCTTGTTGGGACGGGGCAGGGGCCCCTCTGGAAACACCATATATTTT. The complete variable domain, with remaining parts taken from reference TRBV5-4 and TRBJ1-3, reads ETGVTQSPTHLIKTRGQQVTLRCSSQSGHNTVSWYQQALGQGPQFIFQYYREEENGRGNFPPRFSGLQFPNYSSELNVNALELDDSALYLCASSLLGRGRGPSGNTIYFGEGSWLTVV.

This clone was recorded once. This chain connects TRBV12-5 to TRBJ2-1, with D perhaps matching TRBD2 (6 bases). CDR1 is LGHNT and CDR2 is FRNRAP in the germline V gene. V lost 2 bases and J lost 7, with 9 bases in between. The CDR3 totals 13 residues. CDR3 DNA: TGTGCTAGTGGTTTGCGGGACTTTAATGAGCAGTTCTTC. Protein sequence: CASGLRDFNEQFF.

Concerning this clone: Other DNA sequences in the same sample also yield this CDR3. The V and J genes are TRBV6-5 and TRBJ1-1; D call uncertain. Germline V CDR1 and CDR2: MNHEY, SVGAGI. The CDR3 contains 12 residues. Trimming stripped 6 bases from V and 1 base from J, with 6 bases between. The DNA of the CDR3 is TGTGCCAGCAGCAGCGGGAACACTGAAGCTTTCTTT. Its translation is CASSSGNTEAFF.

The rearrangement uses TRBV18 and TRBJ2-7; tentative D call: TRBD1 (5 bases). Germline lookup yields CDR1 KGHSH and CDR2 LQKENI. V dropped 2 bases and J dropped 3 bases, with 11 bases sitting between them. The CDR3 consists of 14 residues. CDR3: CASSPGAGHYEQYF. The CDR3 bases are TGTGCCAGCTCACCAGGGGCAGGGCACTACGAGCAGTACTTC.

The V and J genes are TRBV5-1 and TRBJ2-6, with a weak D call TRBD2 (7 bases). Germline V gene lookup returns CDR1 SGHRS and CDR2 YFSETQ. The CDR3 extends over 18 amino acids. V lost 1 base to trimming and J lost 2 bases, with 16 bases between them. DNA of the CDR3: TGCGCCAGCAGCTTGTTGGCGGGGGCGTCAACTGGGGCCAACGTCCTGACTTTC. Residues: CASSLLAGASTGANVLTF.

The gene calls are TRBV11-3 and TRBJ2-1; D is unresolved. The CDR3 is made up of 13 amino acids. Trimming pared 5 bases from V and 5 bases from J, leaving 10 bases between. Germline V lookup: CDR1 SGHNT, CDR2 YENEEA. The CDR3: CASSAVFNNEQFF. The CDR3 bases are TGTGCCAGCAGCGCGGTTTTTAACAATGAGCAGTTCTTC.

This chain connects TRBV29-1 to TRBJ2-7, with 10 bases fitting TRBD2. CDR1 SQVTM and CDR2 ANQGSEA come from the germline V gene. This CDR3 contains 12 residues. V shed 4 bases and J 3 bases; nucleotides not matched to a gene: 0. The CDR3 sequence: CSVASGSYEQYF. CDR3 coding DNA: TGCAGCGTTGCTAGCGGGAGCTACGAGCAGTACTTC.

V is TRBV29-1 and J is TRBJ2-7; TRBD2 matches 13 bases. V dropped 3 bases and J dropped 3; count of bases not matched to a gene: 2. Germline loops: CDR1 SQVTM, CDR2 ANQGSEA. This CDR3 has 14 residues. The CDR3 nucleotides read TGCAGCGTTGATAGACTAGCGGGAGGCTACGAGCAGTACTTC. It yields the protein CSVDRLAGGYEQYF.

V is TRBV4-1 and J is TRBJ2-3, with D possibly being TRBD2 (6 bases). Trimming took 4 bases from V and 2 from J, leaving 13 bases between them. The CDR3 has 15 amino acids. Germline V CDR1 and CDR2: MGHRA, YSYEKL. The CDR3 is CASSREGLPTDTQYF. The CDR3 region has the DNA TGCGCCAGCAGCCGGGAAGGACTACCCACAGATACGCAGTATTTT.

This rearrangement joins TRBV24-1 to TRBJ2-3, with D unclear. This CDR3 has 13 residues. Trimming shortened V by 8 bases and J by 2 bases, and 10 bases separated the two germline ends. Germline CDR1 reads KGHDR; CDR2 reads SFDVKD. The CDR3 DNA reads TGTGCCACCACAACAGTACTCACAGATACGCAGTATTTT. It specifies CATTTVLTDTQYF.

Comments on this clone: The same CDR3 can be traced to other DNA sequences in this sample. V gene TRBV5-6 combines with J gene TRBJ2-7; D unclear. Looked up from germline, CDR1 is SGHDT and CDR2 is YYEEEE. CDR3 size: 11 residues. Trimming took off 2 bases at V and 3 bases at J, with 3 bases between the two ends. The CDR3 region has the DNA TGTGCCAGCAGCTTCGGCTACGAGCAGTACTTC. It encodes CASSFGYEQYF. Full variable domain (remainder filled in from reference TRBV5-6 and TRBJ2-7): DAGVTQSPTHLIKTRGQQVTLRCSPKSGHDTVSWYQQALGQGPQFIFQYYEEEERQRGNFPDRFSGHQFPNYSSELNVNALLLGDSALYLCASSFGYEQYFGPGTRLTVT.

The genes are TRBV9 and TRBJ2-1; tentative D call: TRBD2 (6 bases). CDR1 is SGDLS, CDR2 YYNGEE, per germline. V shed 4 bases and J shed 0 bases, with 8 bases lying between them. CDR3 length: 14 residues. CDR3 sequence reads: CASSKTSSYNEQFF. The CDR3 coding sequence is TGTGCCAGCAGCAAGACTAGCTCCTACAATGAGCAGTTCTTC.

This chain joins TRBV6-4 and TRBJ2-3, with 9 bases lining up with TRBD2. The J segment lost 7 bases and the V segment lost 3 bases, leaving 8 bases of the junction unmatched. CDR1 is MRHNA and CDR2 is SNTAGT in the germline V gene. The CDR3 has 15 residues. DNA of the CDR3: TGTGCCAGCAGTGAAAGCGGGGGGCGGGAGAATACGCAGTATTTT. Protein product: CASSESGGRENTQYF.

The V gene is TRBV19, the J gene TRBJ2-3; D not resolved. The CDR3 extends over 11 amino acids. Germline V gene lookup returns CDR1 LNHDA and CDR2 SQIVND (reference sequence). V lost 4 bases and J 7 bases, leaving 6 bases between the germline ends. The CDR3 sequence: CASSNSYTQYF. CDR3 nucleotides: TGTGCCAGTAGTAACAGCTATACGCAGTATTTT.

This chain connects TRBV27 to TRBJ2-7; D ambiguous. V gave up 3 bases and J gave up 4 bases, with 10 bases separating them. The CDR3 sequence is 13 residues long. CDR1 MNHEY and CDR2 SMNVEV come from the germline V gene (reference sequence). The CDR3 loop reads CASSFGQAYEQYF. The CDR3 DNA follows: TGTGCCAGCAGTTTCGGCCAGGCATACGAGCAGTACTTC.

V gene TRBV7-2 combines with J gene TRBJ1-5, with D unresolved. Trimming left V 1 base short and J 15 bases short, with 13 bases between. The length of the CDR3 is 12 residues. The germline V gene has CDR1 SGHTA and CDR2 FQGNSA. The CDR3 spells CASSLEAGRRHF. CDR3 bases: TGTGCCAGCAGCTTAGAGGCGGGTAGAAGGCATTTT. The complete variable domain, with remaining parts taken from reference TRBV7-2 and TRBJ1-5, reads GAGVSQSPSNKVTEKGKDVELRCDPISGHTALYWYRQSLGQGLEFLIYFQGNSAPDKSGLPSDRFSAERTGGSVSTLTIQRTQQEDSAVYLCASSLEAGRRHFGDGTRLSIL.

V and J are TRBV7-3 and TRBJ2-5, with 9 bases lining up with TRBD2. V gave up 1 base and J gave up 2 bases; unmatched junction bases: 5. The CDR3 totals 16 residues. Germline CDR1 SGHTA, CDR2 FQGTGA. CDR3 sequence: CASSLMGAGGQETQYF. Written as DNA, the CDR3 is TGTGCCAGCAGCTTAATGGGGGCGGGAGGGCAAGAGACCCAGTACTTC.